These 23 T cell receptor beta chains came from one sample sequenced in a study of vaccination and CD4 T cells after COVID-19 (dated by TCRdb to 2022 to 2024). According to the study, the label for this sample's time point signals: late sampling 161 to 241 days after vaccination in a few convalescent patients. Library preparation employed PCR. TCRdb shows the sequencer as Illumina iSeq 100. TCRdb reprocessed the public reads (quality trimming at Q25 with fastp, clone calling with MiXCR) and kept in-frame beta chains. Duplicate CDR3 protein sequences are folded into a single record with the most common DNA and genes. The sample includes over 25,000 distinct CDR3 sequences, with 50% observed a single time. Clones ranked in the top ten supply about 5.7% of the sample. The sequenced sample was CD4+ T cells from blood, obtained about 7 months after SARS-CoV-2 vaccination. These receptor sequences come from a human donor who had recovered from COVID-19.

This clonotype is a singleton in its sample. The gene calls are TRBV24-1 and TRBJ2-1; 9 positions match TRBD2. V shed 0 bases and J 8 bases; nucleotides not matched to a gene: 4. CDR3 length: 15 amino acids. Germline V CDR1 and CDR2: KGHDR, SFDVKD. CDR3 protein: CATSDLAGGGYEQFF. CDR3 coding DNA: TGTGCCACCAGTGATTTGGCGGGAGGGGGGTATGAGCAGTTCTTC.

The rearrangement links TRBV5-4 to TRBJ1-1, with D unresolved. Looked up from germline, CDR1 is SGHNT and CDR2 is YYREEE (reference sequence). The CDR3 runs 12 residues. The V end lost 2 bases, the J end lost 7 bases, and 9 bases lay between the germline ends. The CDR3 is CASSLRVGEAFF. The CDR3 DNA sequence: TGTGCCAGCAGCTTACGGGTGGGTGAAGCTTTCTTT.

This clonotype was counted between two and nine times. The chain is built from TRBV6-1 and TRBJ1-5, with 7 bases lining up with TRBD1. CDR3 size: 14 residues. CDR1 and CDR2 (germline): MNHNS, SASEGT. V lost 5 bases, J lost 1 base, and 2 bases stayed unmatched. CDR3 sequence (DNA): TGTGCCAGCAGTACGACAGGGAGCAATCAGCCCCAGCATTTT. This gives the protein CASSTTGSNQPQHF.

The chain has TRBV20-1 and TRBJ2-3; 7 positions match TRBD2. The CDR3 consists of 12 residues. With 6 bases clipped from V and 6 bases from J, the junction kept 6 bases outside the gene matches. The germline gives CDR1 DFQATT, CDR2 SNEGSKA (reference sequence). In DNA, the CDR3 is TGCAGTGCACAAACTAGCGCGGATACGCAGTATTTT. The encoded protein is CSAQTSADTQYF.

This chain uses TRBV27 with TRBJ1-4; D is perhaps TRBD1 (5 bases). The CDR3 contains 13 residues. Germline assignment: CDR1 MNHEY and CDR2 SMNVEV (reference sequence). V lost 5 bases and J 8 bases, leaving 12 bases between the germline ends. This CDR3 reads CASSPVGGEKLFF. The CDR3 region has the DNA TGTGCCAGCAGTCCCGTGGGGGGGGAAAAACTGTTTTTT. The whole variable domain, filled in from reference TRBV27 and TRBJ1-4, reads EAQVTQNPRYLITVTGKKLTVTCSQNMNHEYMSWYRQDPGLGLRQIYYSMNVEVTDKGDVPEGYKVSRKEKRNFPLILESPSPNQTSLYFCASSPVGGEKLFFGSGTQLSVL.

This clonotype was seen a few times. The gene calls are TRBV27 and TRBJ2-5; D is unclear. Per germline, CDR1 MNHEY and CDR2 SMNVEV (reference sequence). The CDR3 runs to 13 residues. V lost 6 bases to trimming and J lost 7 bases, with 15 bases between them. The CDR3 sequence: CASRTSLGWTQYF. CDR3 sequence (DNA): TGTGCCAGCAGGACATCTCTTGGATGGACCCAGTACTTC.

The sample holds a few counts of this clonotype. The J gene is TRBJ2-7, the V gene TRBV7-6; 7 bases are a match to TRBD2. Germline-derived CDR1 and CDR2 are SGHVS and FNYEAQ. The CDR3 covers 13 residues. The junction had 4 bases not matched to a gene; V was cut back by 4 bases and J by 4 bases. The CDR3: CASSSGLGYEQYF. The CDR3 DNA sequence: TGTGCCAGCAGCTCAGGACTAGGTTACGAGCAGTACTTC. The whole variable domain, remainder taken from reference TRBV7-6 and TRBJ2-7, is GAGVSQSPRYKVTKRGQDVALRCDPISGHVSLYWYRQALGQGPEFLTYFNYEAQQDKSGLPNDRFSAERPEGSISTLTIQRTEQRDSAMYRCASSSGLGYEQYFGPGTRLTVT.

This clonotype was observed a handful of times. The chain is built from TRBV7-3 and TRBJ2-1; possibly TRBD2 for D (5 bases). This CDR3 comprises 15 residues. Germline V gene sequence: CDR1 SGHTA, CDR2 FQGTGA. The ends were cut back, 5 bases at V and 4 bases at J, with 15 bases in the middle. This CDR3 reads CASSLGGLEYNEQFF. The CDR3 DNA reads TGTGCCAGCAGCCTAGGCGGGTTAGAATACAATGAGCAGTTCTTC.

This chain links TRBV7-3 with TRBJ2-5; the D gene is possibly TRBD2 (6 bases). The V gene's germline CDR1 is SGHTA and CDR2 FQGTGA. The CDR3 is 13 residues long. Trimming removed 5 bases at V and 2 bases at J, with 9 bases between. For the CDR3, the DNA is TGTGCCAGCAGCCCTAGCGTTCAAGAGACCCAGTACTTC. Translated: CASSPSVQETQYF.

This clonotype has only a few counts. CDR3 nucleotides: TGTGCCAGCAGTTACACTGGGGTTAGGGAGACCCAGTACTTC. It translates to CASSYTGVRETQYF. V and J are TRBV6-5 and TRBJ2-5; D uncertain. Trimming stripped 2 bases from V and 5 bases from J, with 12 bases between. CDR3 size: 14 residues. Germline assignment: CDR1 MNHEY and CDR2 SVGAGI.

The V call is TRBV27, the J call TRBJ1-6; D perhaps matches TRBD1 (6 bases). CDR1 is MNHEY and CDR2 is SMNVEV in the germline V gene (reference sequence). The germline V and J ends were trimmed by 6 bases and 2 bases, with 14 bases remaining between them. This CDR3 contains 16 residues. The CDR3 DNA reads TGTGCCAGCAGACCCACAGGGCAAGCCTATAATTCACCCCTCCACTTT. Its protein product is CASRPTGQAYNSPLHF.

The DNA of the CDR3 is TGCAGTGTCGGGGTCAATGCTGTGTACGAGCAGTACTTC. It is translated as CSVGVNAVYEQYF. The J gene is TRBJ2-7, the V gene TRBV20-1; weak D call: TRBD2 (5 bases). Germline loops: CDR1 DFQATT, CDR2 SNEGSKA (reference sequence). V was cut by 7 bases and J by 4 bases, with 17 bases left in between. The CDR3 contains 13 residues.

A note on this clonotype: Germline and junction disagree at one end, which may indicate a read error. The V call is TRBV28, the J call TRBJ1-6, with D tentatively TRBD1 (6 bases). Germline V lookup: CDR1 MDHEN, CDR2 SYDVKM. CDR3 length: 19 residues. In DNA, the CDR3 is TGTGCCAGTAGTTCGCGCCCCCGGGACATTTGGTCCTATAATTCACCCCTCCACTTT. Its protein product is CASSSRPRDIWSYNSPLHF.

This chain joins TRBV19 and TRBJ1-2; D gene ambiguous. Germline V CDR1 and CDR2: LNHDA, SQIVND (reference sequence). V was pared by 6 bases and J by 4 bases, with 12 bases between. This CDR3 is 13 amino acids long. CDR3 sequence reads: CASSFDRRYGYTF. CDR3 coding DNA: TGTGCCAGTAGCTTCGACCGACGCTATGGCTACACCTTC.

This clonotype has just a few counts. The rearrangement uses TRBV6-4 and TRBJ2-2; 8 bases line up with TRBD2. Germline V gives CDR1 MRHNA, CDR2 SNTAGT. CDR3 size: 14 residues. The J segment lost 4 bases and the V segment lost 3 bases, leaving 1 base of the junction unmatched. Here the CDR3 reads CASSESGSTGELFF. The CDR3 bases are TGTGCCAGCAGTGAAAGCGGGAGCACCGGGGAGCTGTTTTTT.

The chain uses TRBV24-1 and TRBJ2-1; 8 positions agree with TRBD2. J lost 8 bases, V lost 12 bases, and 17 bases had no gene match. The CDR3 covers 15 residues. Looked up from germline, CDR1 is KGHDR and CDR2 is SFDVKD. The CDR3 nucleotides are TGTGCCGCGGAGGCGGGAACTAGCGGTTTGCATGAGCAGTTCTTC. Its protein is CAAEAGTSGLHEQFF.

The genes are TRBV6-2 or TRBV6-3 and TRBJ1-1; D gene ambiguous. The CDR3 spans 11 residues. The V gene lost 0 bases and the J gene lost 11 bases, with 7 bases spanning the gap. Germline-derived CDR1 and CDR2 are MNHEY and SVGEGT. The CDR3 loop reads CASSYSSSAFF. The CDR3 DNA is TGTGCCAGCAGTTACTCTTCCTCGGCTTTCTTT.

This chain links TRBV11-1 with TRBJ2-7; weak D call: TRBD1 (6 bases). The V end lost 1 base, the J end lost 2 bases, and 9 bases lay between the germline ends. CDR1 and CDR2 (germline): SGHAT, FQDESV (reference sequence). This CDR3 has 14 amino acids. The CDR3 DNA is TGTGCCAGCAGCTTAGAAGGACAGACCTACGAGCAGTACTTC. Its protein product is CASSLEGQTYEQYF.

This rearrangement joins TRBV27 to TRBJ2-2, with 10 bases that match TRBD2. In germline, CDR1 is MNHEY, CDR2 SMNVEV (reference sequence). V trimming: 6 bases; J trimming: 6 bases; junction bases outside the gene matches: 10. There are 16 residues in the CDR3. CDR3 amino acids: CASSKREREGPGELFF. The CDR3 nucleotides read TGTGCCAGCAGCAAAAGGGAGCGGGAGGGCCCCGGGGAGCTGTTTTTT.

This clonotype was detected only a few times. The CDR3 spells CASSLALLGGTQYF. The CDR3 nucleotides read TGTGCCAGCAGCTTAGCGCTCCTGGGGGGTACGCAGTATTTT. The chain is built from TRBV7-9 and TRBJ2-3, with D tentatively TRBD2 (6 bases). Trimming left V 0 bases short and J 8 bases short, with 12 bases between. CDR3 length equals 14 residues. The germline CDR1 and CDR2 sequences are SEHNR and FQNEAQ (reference sequence).

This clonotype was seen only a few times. Written as DNA, the CDR3 is TGTGCCAGCAGTGAACGGGGATTAGATCAGCCCCAGCATTTT. Amino acids: CASSERGLDQPQHF. The V call is TRBV6-1, the J call TRBJ1-5; D not resolved. This CDR3 has 14 amino acids. The germline V gene has CDR1 MNHNS and CDR2 SASEGT. V was shortened by 2 bases and J by 5 bases, with 10 bases between the two germline ends.

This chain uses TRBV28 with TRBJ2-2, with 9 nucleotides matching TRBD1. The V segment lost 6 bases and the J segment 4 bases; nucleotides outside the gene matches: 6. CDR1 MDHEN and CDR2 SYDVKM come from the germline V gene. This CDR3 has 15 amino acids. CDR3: CASRDRGGVTGELFF. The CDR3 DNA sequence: TGTGCCAGCAGGGACAGGGGAGGGGTCACCGGGGAGCTGTTTTTT.

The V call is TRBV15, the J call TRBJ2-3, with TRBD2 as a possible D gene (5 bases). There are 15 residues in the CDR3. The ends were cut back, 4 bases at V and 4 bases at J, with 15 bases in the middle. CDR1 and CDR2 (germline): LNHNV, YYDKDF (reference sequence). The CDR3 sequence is CATSITPAGADTQYF. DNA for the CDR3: TGTGCCACCAGCATCACCCCGGCGGGCGCAGATACGCAGTATTTT.